The sequence of this T cell receptor (beta chain) was determined in a study of T cells expressing NK-cell markers. The CDR3 covers 14 residues. Following a re-call of the 5' RACE reads, TCRdb has one entry per CDR3 protein and lacks DNA. The data show around 180,000 distinct CDR3 sequences, and the top ten clones hold just over 20%. V is TRBV12-2 and J is TRBJ2-5; TCRdb picks TRBD1, but there is no DNA to check that call. TRBV12-2 is given as a pseudogene. The clonotype originates from a man aged 18-75 years in good health. The specimen sequenced was blood T cells: a sorted CD56 or NKG2C T cell subset, CD4+ or CD8+ T cells, or bulk PBMC T cells (not recorded which). CDR3 amino acids: CASRFYRGKETQYF.